This entry is about one TCR beta chain. The antigen is unknown. The data derive from a study of cytomegalovirus exposure and HLA in healthy donors. Study-wide context: From HLA-typed donors, an early data release held 70 million to 95 million unique TCRs. Across 300 to 400 genotyped donors, approximately 80% landed in the Caucasian-associated ancestry cluster.

CDR3 length: 16 residues. Trimming took 0 bases from V and 6 from J, leaving 16 bases between them. Germline V CDR1 and CDR2: LGHNA, YNFKEQ. Study-level results: There were reportedly fewer N-insertions in an Asian-associated ancestry cluster than the roughly 670-donor mean, in a later analysis.

PCR employed 60 Vbeta and 13 Jbeta primers. TCRdb's copy holds only in-frame clones and misses some; the assay was immunoSEQ multiplex PCR. The sample contains 100,000 to 150,000 clones, 73% of which appear only once. Healthy donors of bone marrow made up the group. The sample comprised PBMCs. The TCR originated in a man aged 60-69 years in good health and CMV-seropositive. The rearrangement joins TRBV4-2 to TRBJ2-3, with D tentatively TRBD2 (6 bases). CDR3 loop: CASSQDPVGLADTQYF. CDR3 coding DNA: TGTGCCAGCAGCCAAGATCCCGTTGGGCTAGCGGATACGCAGTATTTT.